This TCR beta chain was captured in a study of cytotoxic CD8 clonotypes in ibrutinib-treated CLL. The study's findings and limits: Researchers report that baseline clonality outpaced age-matched healthy donors and tracked circulating CD8+ T-cell counts.

The length of the CDR3 is 12 residues. Trimming removed 5 bases at V and 4 bases at J, with 9 bases between. The germline gives CDR1 SEHNR, CDR2 FQNEAQ (reference sequence). The protocol was immunoSEQ multiplex PCR, while the TCRdb copy is restricted to in-frame clones and leaves out a portion. The table records fewer than 150,000 clones, 80% to 90% of them present only once. Remarks on this clone: Its specificity is unknown.

The rearrangement uses TRBV7-9 and TRBJ2-7; no definite D call. This specimen consisted of PBMCs, obtained after 24 months of ibrutinib treatment. The receptor was isolated from a human donor with chronic lymphocytic leukemia. This chain's CDR3 is CASSPGQYEQYF. CDR3 in DNA: TGTGCCAGCAGCCCTGGTCAGTACGAGCAGTACTTC. Full variable domain (outside the CDR3, taken from reference TRBV7-9 and TRBJ2-7): DTGVSQNPRHKITKRGQNVTFRCDPISEHNRLYWYRQTLGQGPEFLTYFQNEAQLEKSRLLSDRFSAERPKGSFSTLEIQRTEQGDSAMYLCASSPGQYEQYFGPGTRLTVT.